This T cell receptor (beta chain) was captured by sequencing in a study of cytotoxic CD8 clonotypes in ibrutinib-treated CLL. TCRdb keeps only in-frame clones here, not all; method: immunoSEQ multiplex PCR. In the table there are more than 150,000 clones, 72% of which are singletons. Comments on this clone: This specimen includes other DNA sequences encoding the same CDR3.

Trimming took 2 bases from V and 4 from J, leaving 8 bases between them. The germline V gene has CDR1 SEHNR and CDR2 FQNEAQ (reference sequence). The CDR3 runs 13 residues. This receptor was obtained from a human donor with chronic lymphocytic leukemia. The chain is built from TRBV7-9 and TRBJ1-2, with D perhaps matching TRBD1 (6 bases). The sequencing here drew on PBMCs, taken after 24 months of ibrutinib treatment. The CDR3 reads CASSLRGGYGYTF. CDR3 sequence (DNA): TGTGCCAGCAGCTTAAGGGGGGGCTATGGCTACACCTTC.